This T cell receptor beta chain emerged from a study of blood T cell repertoires in COVID-19. Some clones are missing from TCRdb's copy, which holds only in-frame ones; the method was immunoSEQ multiplex PCR. This table holds over 200,000 clones, 65% to 85% found once. This CDR3 comprises 15 residues. The V gene's germline CDR1 is MNHEY and CDR2 SMNVEV (reference sequence). V lost 5 bases and J lost 3; bases outside the gene matches: 9. The rearrangement joins TRBV27 to TRBJ2-7; TRBD2 agrees at 8 bases. This clonotype was sampled from a man older than 75 with acute or convalescent COVID-19. The sample consisted of peripheral blood. CDR3 loop: CASSPRTSRNYEQYF. The CDR3 DNA reads as TGTGCCAGCAGTCCGAGGACTAGCCGAAACTACGAGCAGTACTTC.